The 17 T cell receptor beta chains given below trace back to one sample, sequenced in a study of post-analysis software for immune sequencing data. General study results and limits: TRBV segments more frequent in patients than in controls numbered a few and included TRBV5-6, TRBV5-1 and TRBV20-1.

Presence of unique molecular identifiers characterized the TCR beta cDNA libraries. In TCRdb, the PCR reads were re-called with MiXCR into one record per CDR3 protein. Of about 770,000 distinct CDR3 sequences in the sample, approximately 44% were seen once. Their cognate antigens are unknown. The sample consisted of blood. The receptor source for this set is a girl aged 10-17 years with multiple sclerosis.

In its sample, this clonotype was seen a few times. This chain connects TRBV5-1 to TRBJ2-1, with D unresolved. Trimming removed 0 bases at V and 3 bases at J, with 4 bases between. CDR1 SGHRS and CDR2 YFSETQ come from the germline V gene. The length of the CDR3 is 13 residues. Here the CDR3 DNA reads TGCGCCAGCAGCTTGGGTGACTACAATGAGCAGTTCTTC. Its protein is CASSLGDYNEQFF.

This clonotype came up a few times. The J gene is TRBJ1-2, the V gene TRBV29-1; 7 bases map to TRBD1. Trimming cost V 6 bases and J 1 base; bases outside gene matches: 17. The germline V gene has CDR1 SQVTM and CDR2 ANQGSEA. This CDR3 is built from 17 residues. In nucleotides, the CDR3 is TGCAGCGTCCTGGGACAGCTCTACCACCCCTTTAACTATGGCTACACCTTC. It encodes CSVLGQLYHPFNYGYTF.

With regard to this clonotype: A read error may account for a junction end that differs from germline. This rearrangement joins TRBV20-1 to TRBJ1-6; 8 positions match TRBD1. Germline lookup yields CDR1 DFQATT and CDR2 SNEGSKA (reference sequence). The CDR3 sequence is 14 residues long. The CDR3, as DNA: TGCAGTGCTAGAGGGACAGGGAGGAGTTCACCCCCCCACTTT. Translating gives CSARGTGRSSPPHF.

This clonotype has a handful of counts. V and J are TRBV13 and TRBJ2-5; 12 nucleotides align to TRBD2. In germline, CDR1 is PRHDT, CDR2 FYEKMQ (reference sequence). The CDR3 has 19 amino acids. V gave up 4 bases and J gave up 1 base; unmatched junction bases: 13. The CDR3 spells CASSSRLAGVGVLQETQYF. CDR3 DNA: TGTGCCAGCAGCTCCCGACTAGCGGGAGTCGGAGTCCTCCAAGAGACCCAGTACTTC.

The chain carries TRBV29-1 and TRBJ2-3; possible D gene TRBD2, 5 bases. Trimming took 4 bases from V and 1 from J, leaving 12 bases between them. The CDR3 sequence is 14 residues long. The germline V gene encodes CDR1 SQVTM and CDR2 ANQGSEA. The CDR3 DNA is TGCAGCGTTGGAGGGCTGGTCGGCACAGATACGCAGTATTTT. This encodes CSVGGLVGTDTQYF.

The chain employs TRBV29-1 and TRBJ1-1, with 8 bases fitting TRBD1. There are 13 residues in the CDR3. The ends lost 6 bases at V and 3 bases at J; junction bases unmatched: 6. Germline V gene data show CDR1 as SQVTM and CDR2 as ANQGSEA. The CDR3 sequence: CSVQGAEDTEAFF. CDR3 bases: TGCAGCGTGCAGGGGGCCGAGGACACTGAAGCTTTCTTT.

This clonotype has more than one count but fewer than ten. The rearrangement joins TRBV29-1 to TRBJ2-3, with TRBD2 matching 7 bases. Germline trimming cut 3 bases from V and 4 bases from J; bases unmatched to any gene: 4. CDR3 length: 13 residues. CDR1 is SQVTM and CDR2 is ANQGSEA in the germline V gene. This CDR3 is CSVDGGSADTQYF. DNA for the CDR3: TGCAGCGTTGATGGCGGGAGCGCAGATACGCAGTATTTT.

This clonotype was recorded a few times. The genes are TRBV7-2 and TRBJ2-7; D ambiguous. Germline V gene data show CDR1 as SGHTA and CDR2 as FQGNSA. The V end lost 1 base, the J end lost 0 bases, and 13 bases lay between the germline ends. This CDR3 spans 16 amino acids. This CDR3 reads CASSLGPTRSSYEQYF. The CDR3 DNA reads TGTGCCAGCAGCTTAGGGCCGACAAGGAGCTCCTACGAGCAGTACTTC. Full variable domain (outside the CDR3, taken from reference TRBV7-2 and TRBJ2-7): GAGVSQSPSNKVTEKGKDVELRCDPISGHTALYWYRQSLGQGLEFLIYFQGNSAPDKSGLPSDRFSAERTGGSVSTLTIQRTQQEDSAVYLCASSLGPTRSSYEQYFGPGTRLTVT.

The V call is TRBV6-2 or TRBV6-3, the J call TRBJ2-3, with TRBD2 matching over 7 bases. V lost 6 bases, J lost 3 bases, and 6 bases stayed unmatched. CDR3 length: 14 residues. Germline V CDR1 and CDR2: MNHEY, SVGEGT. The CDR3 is CASRRLAWTDTQYF. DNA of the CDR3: TGTGCCAGCAGACGACTAGCTTGGACAGATACGCAGTATTTT.

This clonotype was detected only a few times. The DNA for the CDR3 is TGTGCCAGCGGGAGAGCGGGAGCAGATACGCAGTATTTT. Encoded protein: CASGRAGADTQYF. This chain joins TRBV6-1 and TRBJ2-3; 8 bases agree with TRBD2. The junction had 5 bases not matched to a gene; V was cut back by 8 bases and J by 4 bases. The CDR3 is made up of 13 amino acids. The germline V gene has CDR1 MNHNS and CDR2 SASEGT.

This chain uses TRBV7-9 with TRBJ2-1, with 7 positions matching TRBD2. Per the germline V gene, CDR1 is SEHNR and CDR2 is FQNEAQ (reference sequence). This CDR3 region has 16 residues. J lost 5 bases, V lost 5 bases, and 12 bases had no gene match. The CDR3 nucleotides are TGTGCCAGCAGCCCAACCCGGGCTAGCGGACACAATGAGCAGTTCTTC. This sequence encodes CASSPTRASGHNEQFF.

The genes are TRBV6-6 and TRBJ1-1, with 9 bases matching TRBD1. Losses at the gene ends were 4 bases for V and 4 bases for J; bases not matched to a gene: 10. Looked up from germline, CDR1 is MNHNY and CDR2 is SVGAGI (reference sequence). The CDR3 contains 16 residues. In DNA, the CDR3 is TGTGCCAGCAGTTCCACGGGACAGGGAGGACGCACTGAAGCTTTCTTT. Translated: CASSSTGQGGRTEAFF.

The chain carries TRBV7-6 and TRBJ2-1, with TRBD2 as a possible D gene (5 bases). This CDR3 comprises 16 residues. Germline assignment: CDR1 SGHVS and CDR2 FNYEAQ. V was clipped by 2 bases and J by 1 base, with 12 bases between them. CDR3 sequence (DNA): TGTGCCAGCAGCTTAAGGACTCAGAATTCCTACAATGAGCAGTTCTTC. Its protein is CASSLRTQNSYNEQFF.

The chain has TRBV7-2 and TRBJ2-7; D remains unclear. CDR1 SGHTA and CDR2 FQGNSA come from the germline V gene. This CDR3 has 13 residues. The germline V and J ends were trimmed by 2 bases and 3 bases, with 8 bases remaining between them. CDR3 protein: CASSLLAYYEQYF. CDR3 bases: TGTGCCAGCAGCTTACTGGCCTACTACGAGCAGTACTTC. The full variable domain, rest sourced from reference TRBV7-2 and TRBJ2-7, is GAGVSQSPSNKVTEKGKDVELRCDPISGHTALYWYRQSLGQGLEFLIYFQGNSAPDKSGLPSDRFSAERTGGSVSTLTIQRTQQEDSAVYLCASSLLAYYEQYFGPGTRLTVT.

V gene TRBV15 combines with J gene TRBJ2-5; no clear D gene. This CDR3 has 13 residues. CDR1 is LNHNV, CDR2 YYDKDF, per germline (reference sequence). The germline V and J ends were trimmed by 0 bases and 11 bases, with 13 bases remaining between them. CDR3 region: CATSRDRPFRQYF. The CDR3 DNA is TGTGCCACCAGCAGAGACCGACCGTTTCGGCAGTACTTC.

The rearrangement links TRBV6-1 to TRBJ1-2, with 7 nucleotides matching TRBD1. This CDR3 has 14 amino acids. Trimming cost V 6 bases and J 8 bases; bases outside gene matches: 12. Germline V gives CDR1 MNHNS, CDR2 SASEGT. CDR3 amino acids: CASRIRDSGRGYTF. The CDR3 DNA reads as TGTGCCAGCAGGATCCGGGACAGTGGAAGGGGCTACACCTTC.

CDR3 bases: TGTGCCAGCACAAAGGGGACTAGCGGGAGTGGTGAGCAGTTCTTC. This codes for CASTKGTSGSGEQFF. V usage is TRBV28 and J usage is TRBJ2-1; TRBD2 matches 14 bases. The germline V gene encodes CDR1 MDHEN and CDR2 SYDVKM. Losses at the gene ends were 7 bases for V and 9 bases for J; bases not matched to a gene: 8. CDR3 length: 15 amino acids.